The 25 T cell receptor beta chains presented below share a single source sample, sequenced in a study of T-cell memory formation after mild COVID-19. TCRdb re-called the 5' RACE reads with MiXCR, one entry per CDR3 protein. This table holds around 510,000 distinct CDR3 sequences, 20% to 25% found once. Sequences were obtained from PBMCs or a T cell subset sorted from them (not recorded which). The receptors were gathered from an adult woman who had mild COVID-19 (a few samples of this study predate the infection). Cell type and time point are not known.

J is TRBJ2-1 and V is TRBV29-1, with a possible D match to TRBD1 (5 bases). The CDR3 is 12 amino acids. Per germline, CDR1 SQVTM and CDR2 ANQGSEA. V lost 0 bases to trimming and J lost 6 bases, with 6 bases between them. CDR3 amino acids: CSVEDRANEQFF. For the CDR3, the DNA is TGCAGCGTTGAAGACAGGGCCAATGAGCAGTTCTTC.

This clonotype has more than one count but fewer than ten. The chain has TRBV5-6 and TRBJ1-1; D not resolved. Germline V gene sequence: CDR1 SGHDT, CDR2 YYEEEE. This CDR3 is built from 14 residues. Trimming removed 2 bases at V and 0 bases at J, with 8 bases between. CDR3 nucleotide sequence: TGTGCCAGCAGCTTCGGACGGATGAACACTGAAGCTTTCTTT. It is translated as CASSFGRMNTEAFF.

The chain employs TRBV30 and TRBJ2-7, with 7 bases matching TRBD2. CDR1 is GTSNPN, CDR2 SVGIG, per germline (reference sequence). This CDR3 is 13 amino acids long. The V and J ends lost 8 bases and 3 bases, in that order; junction bases with no gene match: 10. CDR3 nucleotides: TGTGCCGGGGGGAGCGGGACCCACTACGAGCAGTACTTC. Translation gives CAGGSGTHYEQYF.

The CDR3 bases are TGTGCCAGCAGTCCCTGGCGCACCGGGGAGCTGTTTTTT. This translates into CASSPWRTGELFF. V and J are TRBV12-3 or TRBV12-4 and TRBJ2-2; no definite D call. The CDR3 consists of 13 residues. The V and J ends lost 5 bases and 4 bases respectively, with 8 bases between them.

The V gene is TRBV6-5, the J gene TRBJ1-5, with D tentatively TRBD1 (5 bases). In germline, CDR1 is MNHEY, CDR2 SVGAGI. The CDR3 consists of 15 residues. Trimming cost V 5 bases and J 1 base, with 12 bases left between them. In DNA, the CDR3 is TGTGCCAGCAGTGCCGGGGGGGGGAGCAATCAGCCCCAGCATTTT. Its translation is CASSAGGGSNQPQHF.

This clonotype came up a few times. The chain employs TRBV7-2 and TRBJ1-5; D is undetermined. V lost 2 bases and J lost 2, with 7 bases in between. The CDR3 consists of 14 residues. Germline V gives CDR1 SGHTA, CDR2 FQGNSA. CDR3 amino acids: CASSLYVGNQPQHF. DNA for the CDR3: TGTGCCAGCAGCTTATACGTGGGCAATCAGCCCCAGCATTTT.

This clonotype was recorded a few times. The chain couples TRBV28 to TRBJ1-1; D gene uncertain. V was clipped by 8 bases and J by 0 bases, with 7 bases between them. CDR1 and CDR2 from the germline V gene are MDHEN and SYDVKM. This CDR3 is 12 amino acids long. The CDR3 coding sequence is TGTGCCAGCGGTAGGGTGAACACTGAAGCTTTCTTT. Protein sequence: CASGRVNTEAFF. The full variable domain, in which reference TRBV28 and TRBJ1-1 provide the parts outside the CDR3, is DVKVTQSSRYLVKRTGEKVFLECVQDMDHENMFWYRQDPGLGLRLIYFSYDVKMKEKGDIPEGYSVSREKKERFSLILESASTNQTSMYLCASGRVNTEAFFGQGTRLTVV.

The V gene is TRBV7-9, the J gene TRBJ2-1; TRBD2 matches at 13 bases. The CDR3 consists of 15 residues. V was pared by 5 bases and J by 9 bases, with 7 bases of the junction left unmatched. Germline CDR1 and CDR2: SEHNR and FQNEAQ (reference sequence). CDR3 sequence (DNA): TGTGCCAGCAGCCTCGGGACTAGCGGGAATAGTGAGCAGTTCTTC. Translated, it gives CASSLGTSGNSEQFF.

The rearrangement uses TRBV7-2 and TRBJ2-2; possible D gene TRBD2, 5 bases. Germline CDR1 reads SGHTA; CDR2 reads FQGNSA. This CDR3 region has 16 residues. The ends were cut back, 0 bases at V and 0 bases at J, with 8 bases in the middle. Here the CDR3 reads CASSLAATTNTGELFF. For the CDR3, the DNA is TGTGCCAGCAGCTTAGCGGCGACTACGAACACCGGGGAGCTGTTTTTT.

The genes are TRBV7-9 and TRBJ1-1; maybe TRBD1 (6 bases). This CDR3 region has 14 residues. Trimming left V 7 bases short and J 0 bases short, with 12 bases between. CDR1 and CDR2 (germline): SEHNR, FQNEAQ (reference sequence). The DNA of the CDR3 is TGTGCCAGCATCGGACAGCCTATGAACACTGAAGCTTTCTTT. Translation: CASIGQPMNTEAFF.

This clonotype was observed at least ten times. The chain recombines TRBV25-1 with TRBJ2-5; 7 bases are shared with TRBD2. Germline V lookup: CDR1 MGHDK, CDR2 SYGVNS. The length of the CDR3 is 16 residues. The trim removed 5 bases at V and 1 base at J, leaving 10 bases unmatched. The CDR3 nucleotides read TGTGCCAGCAGTCCTGGGGGGGAAAGAGCCCAAGAGACCCAGTACTTC. This codes for CASSPGGERAQETQYF. Drawing the rest from reference TRBV25-1 and TRBJ2-5, the complete variable domain is EADIYQTPRYLVIGTGKKITLECSQTMGHDKMYWYQQDPGMELHLIHYSYGVNSTEKGDLSSESTVSRIRTEHFPLTLESARPSHTSQYLCASSPGGERAQETQYFGPGTRLLVL.

Many counts were recorded for this clonotype. This chain uses TRBV6-5 with TRBJ1-5; D gene ambiguous. Between the trimmed V and J ends, which lost 4 bases and 1 base, there was a span of 5 bases. CDR1 MNHEY and CDR2 SVGAGI come from the germline V gene. The CDR3 is 13 amino acids. CDR3 bases: TGTGCCAGCAGTTCATGGAGCAATCAGCCCCAGCATTTT. Its translation: CASSSWSNQPQHF.

This CDR3 reads CASSSRGMDTEAFF. In DNA, the CDR3 is TGCGCCAGCAGCTCCAGGGGAATGGACACTGAAGCTTTCTTT. The chain carries TRBV5-1 and TRBJ1-1; perhaps TRBD1 as D (6 bases). The germline CDR1 and CDR2 sequences are SGHRS and YFSETQ. There are 14 residues in the CDR3. The V and J ends lost 3 bases and 3 bases respectively, with 12 bases between them.

This clonotype has just a few counts. The rearrangement links TRBV7-9 to TRBJ2-7; D call uncertain. CDR3 length: 13 residues. From germline, CDR1 is SEHNR and CDR2 FQNEAQ (reference sequence). V was clipped by 4 bases and J by 7 bases, with 14 bases between them. CDR3 protein: CASSYDSVGEQYF. The CDR3 DNA is TGTGCCAGCAGCTACGACTCGGTGGGAGAGCAGTACTTC.

The rearrangement uses TRBV7-2 and TRBJ2-5; 13 nucleotides align to TRBD2. The germline CDR1 and CDR2 sequences are SGHTA and FQGNSA. Germline trimming cut 5 bases from V and 8 bases from J; bases unmatched to any gene: 11. The CDR3 loop spans 16 amino acids. The CDR3 nucleotides read TGTGCCAGCAGCCGTTTCCCCGGGACTAGCGGGAATACCCAGTACTTC. As protein: CASSRFPGTSGNTQYF.

This clonotype was picked up a small number of times. The chain joins TRBV20-1 to TRBJ1-1; D might be TRBD1 (5 bases). Germline lookup yields CDR1 DFQATT and CDR2 SNEGSKA (reference sequence). Between the trimmed V and J ends, which lost 6 bases and 3 bases, there was a span of 11 bases. The CDR3 has 12 residues. Here the CDR3 DNA reads TGCAGTGCCACGGACACTTACACTGAAGCTTTCTTT. Translated, it gives CSATDTYTEAFF.

This clonotype was recorded a few times. The V gene is TRBV6-1, the J gene TRBJ1-2; D might be TRBD1 (6 bases). The germline V gene encodes CDR1 MNHNS and CDR2 SASEGT. The CDR3 loop spans 14 amino acids. V lost 0 bases and J lost 5, with 10 bases in between. The CDR3 region has the DNA TGTGCCAGCAGTGAAGCATGGGGGCGATATGGCTACACCTTC. Translation gives CASSEAWGRYGYTF.

This clonotype showed up many times. The chain has TRBV7-2 and TRBJ2-1, with 7 bases identical to TRBD2. Germline assignment: CDR1 SGHTA and CDR2 FQGNSA. J lost 13 bases, V lost 3 bases, and 6 bases had no gene match. The CDR3 runs to 12 residues. The CDR3: CASSLHTSEQFF. The CDR3 DNA reads TGTGCCAGCAGCTTGCATACTAGCGAACAGTTCTTC.

This clonotype was counted between two and nine times. The chain couples TRBV29-1 to TRBJ1-2, with TRBD1 identical over 7 bases. Germline values: CDR1 SQVTM, CDR2 ANQGSEA. This CDR3 is built from 12 residues. J was trimmed by 5 bases and V by 4 bases; bases with no gene match: 4. The DNA for the CDR3 is TGCAGCGTTGGAGGGGGCGAGTATGGCTACACCTTC. Translating it yields CSVGGGEYGYTF.

This clonotype was detected only a few times. The limits of the CDR3 on the DNA are not certain, so only TCRdb's listed CDR3 is given. The chain joins TRBV7-6 to TRBJ2-6; the D call of TRBD2 is as the table states it, not checked on the DNA. The CDR3 length is 20 residues, termini included. Germline CDR1 is SGHVS and CDR2 is FNYEAQ. The CDR3 is CASSLFGEGGGLSGANVLTF.

Sample share makes this clonotype medium-sized. The chain recombines TRBV7-9 with TRBJ2-1, with D tentatively TRBD1 or TRBD2 (6 bases each). This CDR3 is 16 amino acids long. V shed 5 bases and J shed 6 bases, with 20 bases lying between them. Germline CDR1 is SEHNR and CDR2 is FQNEAQ (reference sequence). This CDR3 reads CASSPSWQGRGNEQFF. In DNA form, the CDR3 reads TGTGCCAGCAGCCCAAGTTGGCAGGGGCGGGGCAATGAGCAGTTCTTC.

The chain couples TRBV3-1 to TRBJ2-1; 9 bases align to TRBD1. V shed 2 bases and J 6 bases; nucleotides not matched to a gene: 5. The CDR3 has 15 residues. CDR1 is LGHDT, CDR2 YNNKEL, per germline (reference sequence). In DNA, the CDR3 is TGTGCCAGCAGCCAATGGACAGGGGCCGCCAATGAGCAGTTCTTC. Amino acids: CASSQWTGAANEQFF.

This clonotype was counted only a few times. The chain joins TRBV19 to TRBJ2-7; a possible D gene is TRBD2 (5 bases). The CDR3 totals 12 residues. The V and J ends lost 5 bases and 3 bases respectively, with 8 bases between them. Germline V gene data show CDR1 as LNHDA and CDR2 as SQIVND (reference sequence). The CDR3 loop is CASSVRDYEQYF. Here the CDR3 DNA reads TGTGCCAGTAGTGTCCGGGACTACGAGCAGTACTTC.

This clonotype was recorded many times. J is TRBJ1-2 and V is TRBV2, with D perhaps matching TRBD1 (6 bases). The CDR3 has 16 residues. Germline assignment: CDR1 SNHLY and CDR2 FYNNEI. V was pared by 2 bases and J by 2 bases, with 15 bases between. CDR3 amino acids: CASSEWSGAMNYGYTF. The DNA of the CDR3 is TGTGCCAGCAGTGAATGGTCAGGGGCCATGAACTATGGCTACACCTTC. The whole variable domain, filled in from reference TRBV2 and TRBJ1-2, reads EPEVTQTPSHQVTQMGQEVILRCVPISNHLYFYWYRQILGQKVEFLVSFYNNEISEKSEIFDDQFSVERPDGSNFTLKIRSTKLEDSAMYFCASSEWSGAMNYGYTFGSGTRLTVV.

V and J are TRBV5-6 and TRBJ2-2; TRBD2 matches 8 bases. V was clipped by 4 bases and J by 4 bases; unmatched bases: 6. Germline V lookup: CDR1 SGHDT, CDR2 YYEEEE. The CDR3 extends over 15 amino acids. This CDR3 is CASSAGLAFTGELFF. DNA of the CDR3: TGTGCCAGCAGCGCAGGACTAGCTTTCACCGGGGAGCTGTTTTTT.